This T cell receptor (beta chain) was sequenced in a study of post-analysis software for immune sequencing data. cDNA libraries of TCR beta carried unique molecular identifiers. TCRdb itself ran the PCR reads through MiXCR, one entry per CDR3 protein. The profile shows approximately 690,000 distinct CDR3 sequences, around 64% of them singletons. The origin of this receptor is a girl aged 2 to 9 with multiple sclerosis. Sequenced input: blood.

CDR3 nucleotide sequence: TGCGCCAGCAGCTTGATGTGGCAGGGCATAGATACGCAGTATTTT. It specifies CASSLMWQGIDTQYF. The rearrangement links TRBV5-1 to TRBJ2-3; D may be TRBD1 (5 bases). Trimming left V 1 base short and J 5 bases short, with 14 bases between. Germline loops: CDR1 SGHRS, CDR2 YFSETQ. The length of the CDR3 is 15 residues.